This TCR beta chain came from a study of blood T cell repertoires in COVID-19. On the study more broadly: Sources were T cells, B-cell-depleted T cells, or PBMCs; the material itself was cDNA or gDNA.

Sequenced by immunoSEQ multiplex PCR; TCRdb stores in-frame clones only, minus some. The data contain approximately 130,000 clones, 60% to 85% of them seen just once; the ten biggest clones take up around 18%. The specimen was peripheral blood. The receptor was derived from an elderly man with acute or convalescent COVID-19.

The CDR3: CASSPNRGKNIQYF. Here the CDR3 DNA reads TGTGCCAGCTCACCAAACAGGGGCAAAAACATTCAGTACTTC. The rearrangement links TRBV18 to TRBJ2-4; TRBD1 matches at 7 bases. Trimming removed 2 bases from V and 3 bases from J; junction bases left unmatched: 1. This CDR3 contains 14 residues. The germline CDR1 and CDR2 sequences are KGHSH and LQKENI.